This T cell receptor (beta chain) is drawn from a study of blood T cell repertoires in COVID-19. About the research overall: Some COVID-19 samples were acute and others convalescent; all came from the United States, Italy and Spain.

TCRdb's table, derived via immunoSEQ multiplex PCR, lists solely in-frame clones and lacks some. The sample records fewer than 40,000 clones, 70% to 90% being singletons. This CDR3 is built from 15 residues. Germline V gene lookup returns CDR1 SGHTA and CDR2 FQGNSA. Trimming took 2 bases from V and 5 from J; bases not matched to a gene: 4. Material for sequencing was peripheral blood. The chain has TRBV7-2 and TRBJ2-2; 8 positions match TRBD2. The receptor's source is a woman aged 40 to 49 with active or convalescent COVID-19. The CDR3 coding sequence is TGTGCCAGCAGCTTACGGCTAGCGGGTACCGGGGAGCTGTTTTTT. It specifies CASSLRLAGTGELFF.